This T cell receptor beta chain derives from a study of beta chain features in type 1 diabetes listed by TCRdb under 2018. Regarding the research as a whole: Mean age, gender distribution, total cell number and subset yield did not differ between patients and healthy donors. The study compared TCRB repertoires of sorted circulating CD4+ T cell subsets between recently diagnosed type 1 diabetes patients and matched healthy donors. Naive and central memory subsets were obtained from all 30 or so donors, but regulatory and stem cell-like memory subsets were isolated from only 8 patients and roughly 8 healthy donors. Across all samples, some 99 million sorted cells were examined, and cell number per subset correlated strongly with RNA yield. The paper's findings and limits, for the study overall: Because the HLA sub-analyses included only small numbers of individuals, any influence of HLA type on TCRB rearrangement was left unresolved. PCR may preferentially amplify shorter templates, but because patient and control samples were amplified and corrected together, any resulting skew would affect both groups equally. Fewer insertions and more nucleotide deletions at VDJ recombination sites were observed in patients with type 1 diabetes, implying thymic rearrangement abnormalities. Type 1 diabetes patients showed a moderate but significant shortening of TCRB CDR3 length in all four CD4+ subsets. The naive, central memory and regulatory TCRB repertoires appeared to resemble one another more closely among patients than among healthy donors. Because cDNA rather than genomic DNA was sequenced, highly expressing activated cells could have been over-represented, although no difference in activation and CD3 levels was found between groups.

Details on this clone: What this receptor recognizes is not known. No clone much larger than this one lies a single base away; base qualities are absent.

All of the isolated RNA was reverse transcribed with the High Capacity cDNA Reverse Transcription Kit, so expressed TCRB transcripts were sequenced. Naive, central memory and regulatory T cell samples underwent deep immunoSEQ sequencing, averaging about 3.57 million total reads per sample. Sorted cells were lysed in RLT buffer and RNA was extracted with DNase-treated RNeasy Micro or Mini kits, depending on cell number. To prevent cross-contamination, every cell subset was processed on its own, while patient and healthy donor samples were processed together. The immunoSEQ multiplex PCR was used to amplify TCRB sequences from cDNA, yielding 87-bp fragments that span the CDR3 region. Sequencing of the amplicons was performed on the Illumina HiSeq platform. In the original analysis: Synthetic template baselines were used to correct PCR bias computationally, reads within Hamming distance 2 were collapsed, and singletons that could not be merged were discarded. Reads were aligned to IMGT to assign V, D and J genes, CDR3 length, and insertions or deletions at six rearrangement sites. Within each subset, clonotype counts were normalized to the number of sorted cells before true diversity and Gini coefficients were calculated with the tcR R package. The overlap coefficient, calculated on TCRB nucleotide sequences, was used to measure repertoire sharing. As a proxy for the pre-selection repertoire, out-of-frame TCRB sequences from naive cells were analyzed. The table comes from immuneACCESS by way of TCRdb, which keeps in-frame sequences with V and J called. Part of the clones is missing from these tables; in studies checked, under half for an unresolved V gene and the rest for unknown reasons. V, J and clone size are those of that table, while D and trimming were read from the DNA. The sample includes 220,000 or so clones, with roughly 70% observed a single time. Approximately 0.053% of the sample comes from the top ten.

CDR1 and CDR2 are read off the germline V gene (reference sequence) as GTSNPN and SVGIG. The junction shows trimming of 4 bases on V and 6 bases on J, plus 13 bases between the germline ends. From its cysteine to its phenylalanine, the CDR3 spans 14 amino acids. Solely the CDR3 DNA is kept, with 42 bases framed from the first base. A single peripheral blood draw of about 120 mL on average was collected from each donor into heparinised tubes. A BD FACSAria II was used to sort naive, central memory, regulatory and stem cell-like memory CD4+ T cells with a panel that included CD45RO, CCR7, CD25, CD127, CD95 and CD27. A purity above 95% was achieved for all sorted populations. PBMCs were isolated right away by Lymphoprep density gradient centrifugation and were stained directly, without culture. To minimize batch effects, samples were stained and sorted in pairs, one healthy donor with one patient per experiment.

The V and J segments used are TRBV30 and TRBJ1-6; TRBD1 is a weak D gene call, 6 bases matching. This receptor was identified in a man aged 30 to 45 in good health. The sample comprised naive CD4+ T cells from blood. Explained via the paper, the cell subset or site label denotes: true naive CD4+ T cells. The sequence in DNA is TGTGCCTGGACCAGGGGAGGTTTTAATTCACCCCTCCACTTT. This sequence encodes CAWTRGGFNSPLHF.